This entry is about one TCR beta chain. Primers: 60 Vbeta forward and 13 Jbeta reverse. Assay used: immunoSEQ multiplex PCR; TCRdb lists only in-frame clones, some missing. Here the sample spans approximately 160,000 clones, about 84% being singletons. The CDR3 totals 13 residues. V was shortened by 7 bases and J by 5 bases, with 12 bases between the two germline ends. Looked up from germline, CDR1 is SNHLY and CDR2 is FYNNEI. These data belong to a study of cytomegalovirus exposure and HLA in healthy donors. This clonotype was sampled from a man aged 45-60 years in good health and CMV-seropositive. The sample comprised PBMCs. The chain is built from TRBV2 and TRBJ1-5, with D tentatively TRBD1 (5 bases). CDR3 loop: CASTLGLDQPQHF. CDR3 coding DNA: TGTGCCAGCACGTTGGGGCTGGATCAGCCCCAGCATTTT.